The 8 T cell receptor beta chains in this list originate from one sample, sequenced in a study of response to subunit inactivated influenza vaccine. TCRdb passed the RT-PCR reads through MiXCR, listing each CDR3 protein once. The table has 550,000 to 650,000 distinct CDR3 sequences, approximately 10% seen once. This specimen consisted of PBMCs from blood, obtained on the day of vaccination. The receptors here all came from a man in his forties or fifties who received an inactivated influenza vaccine.

This clonotype was recorded a few times. The chain recombines TRBV5-1 with TRBJ2-5, with TRBD1 identical over 9 bases. The CDR3 is 16 amino acids. Germline trimming cut 4 bases from V and 2 bases from J; bases unmatched to any gene: 9. The germline CDR1 and CDR2 sequences are SGHRS and YFSETQ. The CDR3 reads CASSTYRGPYQETQYF. The CDR3 DNA reads as TGCGCCAGCAGCACCTACAGGGGGCCGTATCAAGAGACCCAGTACTTC.

This clonotype was seen many times. The chain couples TRBV29-1 to TRBJ2-4; D remains unclear. V was cut by 0 bases and J by 1 base, with 10 bases left in between. The germline gives CDR1 SQVTM, CDR2 ANQGSEA. This CDR3 contains 15 residues. This CDR3 reads CSVEELGRAKNIQYF. The DNA of the CDR3 is TGCAGCGTTGAAGAGCTCGGCAGGGCCAAAAACATTCAGTACTTC.

There are a few counts of this clonotype. The chain has TRBV25-1 and TRBJ2-1; 11 nucleotides match TRBD2. The V gene end was trimmed by 8 bases and the J gene end by 7 bases; junction bases not matched to a gene: 10. The CDR3 sequence is 15 residues long. The germline gives CDR1 MGHDK, CDR2 SYGVNS. DNA for the CDR3: TGTGCCAGCGCCACTAGCGGGAGAGCCAGGAATGAGCAGTTCTTC. As protein: CASATSGRARNEQFF.

This rearrangement joins TRBV5-1 to TRBJ2-2, with TRBD2 matching over 13 bases. CDR1 and CDR2 (germline): SGHRS, YFSETQ. V gave up 3 bases and J gave up 5 bases; unmatched junction bases: 10. The CDR3 is 18 residues long. CDR3 in DNA: TGCGCCAGCAGCTCAAGGACAGGACTAGCGGGAGTTACCGGGGAGCTGTTTTTT. Amino acids: CASSSRTGLAGVTGELFF.

This clonotype was detected many times. The chain joins TRBV4-3 to TRBJ2-7, with 8 bases that match TRBD1. J was trimmed by 2 bases and V by 4 bases; bases with no gene match: 7. This CDR3 region has 15 residues. Germline values: CDR1 LGHNA, CDR2 YSLEER. The CDR3 loop reads CASSRETGQAYEQYF. CDR3 DNA: TGCGCCAGCAGCCGAGAAACGGGACAGGCCTACGAGCAGTACTTC.

This clonotype was picked up many times. The chain carries TRBV12-3 or TRBV12-4 and TRBJ2-6; 11 bases match TRBD1. J was trimmed by 3 bases and V by 4 bases; bases with no gene match: 5. This CDR3 is 17 amino acids long. The DNA of the CDR3 is TGTGCCAGCAGTTGGCGGACAGGGGGCTTTGGGGCCAACGTCCTGACTTTC. Translating gives CASSWRTGGFGANVLTF.

The sample holds a few counts of this clonotype. The chain carries TRBV25-1 and TRBJ2-2, with a weak D call TRBD2 (6 bases). Trimming cost V 7 bases and J 6 bases, with 15 bases left between them. Germline CDR1 is MGHDK and CDR2 is SYGVNS. This CDR3 is 14 amino acids long. For the CDR3, the DNA is TGTGCCAGCACCGGGGTAGCGGCGGCCGGGGAGCTGTTTTTT. Encoded protein: CASTGVAAAGELFF.

This clonotype was seen a few times. The chain links TRBV7-2 to TRBJ1-6, with D unclear. The CDR3 runs 15 residues. Trimming removed 2 bases at V and 10 bases at J, with 15 bases between. The germline CDR1 and CDR2 sequences are SGHTA and FQGNSA. The CDR3 spells CASSLLLDLSSPLHF. In DNA, the CDR3 is TGTGCCAGCAGCTTATTATTAGATCTATCCTCACCCCTCCACTTT.